This entry concerns a single T cell receptor (beta chain). Antigen unknown. These data are taken from a study of T cell responses to AZD1222 COVID-19 vaccine. General study findings and limits: The donor cohort was predominantly white British with a female majority, and clonal diversity may have been underestimated. Rises in breadth and depth of Spike-specific TCRs came after two AZD1222 doses. The study identified only five or six AZD1222 recipients as seropositive at baseline. The study found vaccine-associated CD4 TCRs spanning spike, dominant at 160-218 and 743-854.

TCRdb's table, derived via immunoSEQ multiplex PCR, lists solely in-frame clones and lacks some. The sample lists about 120,000 clones, around nine tenths occurring once. This CDR3 comprises 16 residues. V was cut by 6 bases and J by 0 bases, with 16 bases left in between. Germline CDR1 reads SGHTA; CDR2 reads FQGNSA. Specimen: peripheral blood, collected on day 0 of AZD1222 vaccination. This chain joins TRBV7-2 and TRBJ2-3; D may match TRBD1 or TRBD2 (5 bases each). The clonotype comes from an adult in good health. CDR3 sequence reads: CASRPSGPTSTDTQYF. The CDR3 coding sequence is TGTGCCAGCAGACCTTCGGGGCCGACTAGCACAGATACGCAGTATTTT.